The 20 T cell receptor beta chains below were found in one sample sequenced in a study of T cells in Graves' hyperthyroidism and ophthalmopathy. Researchers amplified the TCR beta CDR3 regions from RNA transcripts. Using the HTBI primer set, a first-round RT-PCR was run on the TCR CDR3. TCRdb processed the multiplex PCR reads anew with MiXCR; each CDR3 protein has one entry. Altogether fewer than 650,000 distinct CDR3 sequences are present, 40% to 50% being singletons, with the ten largest covering about 45%. The specimen sequenced was peripheral blood or thyroid tissue (not recorded which). Receptor source: an adult woman with Graves' disease, either hyperthyroidism or ophthalmopathy (not recorded which).

The V gene is TRBV5-6, the J gene TRBJ2-5; D is unresolved. Germline-derived CDR1 and CDR2 are SGHDT and YYEEEE. V was shortened by 4 bases and J by 1 base, with 11 bases between the two germline ends. The CDR3 is 14 amino acids. The CDR3 region has the DNA TGTGCCAGCAGCCCCGGATGGTCCCAAGAGACCCAGTACTTC. Its protein is CASSPGWSQETQYF.

This chain joins TRBV5-1 and TRBJ1-1; the D is unclear. The length of the CDR3 is 13 residues. V was cut by 2 bases and J by 8 bases, with 13 bases left in between. The germline V gene has CDR1 SGHRS and CDR2 YFSETQ. The CDR3 bases are TGCGCCAGCAGCTTTACGAGCAAGATCGAAGCTTTCTTT. It codes for CASSFTSKIEAFF.

The V call is TRBV7-8, the J call TRBJ2-5; D might be TRBD1 or TRBD2, each matching 5 bases. This CDR3 region has 15 residues. The germline V and J ends were trimmed by 5 bases and 2 bases, with 15 bases remaining between them. The germline gives CDR1 SGHVS, CDR2 FQNEAQ. This CDR3 is CASSPPGGGQETQYF. CDR3 bases: TGTGCCAGCAGCCCGCCGGGTGGGGGACAAGAGACCCAGTACTTC.

The chain links TRBV7-2 to TRBJ2-5; 7 bases are a match to TRBD2. The CDR3 runs 13 residues. V was clipped by 7 bases and J by 5 bases; unmatched bases: 7. Germline values: CDR1 SGHTA, CDR2 FQGNSA. The CDR3 spells CASNSGKVETQYF. The CDR3 coding sequence is TGTGCCAGCAACAGCGGGAAGGTGGAGACCCAGTACTTC.

The V and J genes are TRBV2 and TRBJ2-7; D remains ambiguous. Deletions cut 6 bases from V and 3 bases from J, with 9 bases between. CDR3 length: 12 residues. The V gene's germline CDR1 is SNHLY and CDR2 FYNNEI. The CDR3 reads CASSLPDYEQYF. CDR3 coding DNA: TGTGCCAGCAGCCTTCCCGACTACGAGCAGTACTTC.

The V gene is TRBV20-1, the J gene TRBJ1-5; the D is unclear. Between the trimmed V and J ends, which lost 6 bases and 6 bases, there was a span of 12 bases. Germline V gives CDR1 DFQATT, CDR2 SNEGSKA (reference sequence). The CDR3 loop spans 12 amino acids. CDR3 residues: CSAQHGSQPQHF. The DNA of the CDR3 is TGCAGTGCCCAGCACGGCAGTCAGCCCCAGCATTTT.

This clonotype was counted only a few times. The chain carries TRBV6-5 and TRBJ1-5, with D tentatively TRBD1 (5 bases). V was shortened by 0 bases and J by 2 bases, with 11 bases between the two germline ends. CDR1 and CDR2 from the germline V gene are MNHEY and SVGAGI. This CDR3 comprises 16 residues. The CDR3 DNA follows: TGTGCCAGCAGTTACTCCGGGGGGGGTGGCAATCAGCCCCAGCATTTT. It specifies CASSYSGGGGNQPQHF.

The sample holds many counts of this clonotype. The chain carries TRBV20-1 and TRBJ2-5; 12 bases are shared with TRBD2. The CDR3 loop spans 15 amino acids. The ends lost 0 bases at V and 5 bases at J; junction bases unmatched: 4. Germline-derived CDR1 and CDR2 are DFQATT and SNEGSKA (reference sequence). The CDR3 spells CSARDRTSGIETQYF. The CDR3 coding sequence is TGCAGTGCTAGAGATAGGACTAGCGGGATTGAGACCCAGTACTTC.

This clonotype was counted only a few times. This sequence joins TRBV6-1 and TRBJ2-3; D is unresolved. CDR1 MNHNS and CDR2 SASEGT come from the germline V gene. The CDR3 totals 15 residues. V was cut by 1 base and J by 5 bases, with 13 bases left in between. The CDR3 region has the DNA TGTGCCAGCAGTGAAGGGCCAGACGCGGAAGATACGCAGTATTTT. Residues: CASSEGPDAEDTQYF.

The chain combines TRBV2 with TRBJ1-6, with 8 bases aligning to TRBD1. The J segment lost 7 bases and the V segment lost 11 bases, leaving 7 bases of the junction unmatched. This CDR3 spans 13 amino acids. The V gene's germline CDR1 is SNHLY and CDR2 FYNNEI. The CDR3 bases are TGTGCCGACGGACAGGGTCGCAATTCACCCCTCCACTTT. It is translated as CADGQGRNSPLHF.

J is TRBJ1-3 and V is TRBV4-1; the match to TRBD1 covers 8 bases. This CDR3 is built from 15 residues. The ends lost 2 bases at V and 0 bases at J; junction bases unmatched: 0. Germline V lookup: CDR1 MGHRA, CDR2 YSYEKL. The CDR3 loop is CASSQTGGSGNTIYF. CDR3 in DNA: TGCGCCAGCAGCCAAACAGGGGGCTCTGGAAACACCATATATTTT.

The table lists this clonotype with many counts. This chain joins TRBV6-1 and TRBJ1-2; tentative D call: TRBD1 (6 bases). The V and J ends lost 5 bases and 4 bases respectively, with 11 bases between them. CDR1 is MNHNS, CDR2 SASEGT, per germline. This CDR3 is 13 amino acids long. This CDR3 reads CASSHVTGYGYTF. The CDR3 bases are TGTGCCAGCAGTCACGTGACAGGCTATGGCTACACCTTC.

This clonotype was seen at least ten times. The rearrangement joins TRBV14 to TRBJ1-1; D is possibly TRBD1 (6 bases). This CDR3 comprises 15 residues. The germline V and J ends were trimmed by 2 bases and 5 bases, with 15 bases remaining between them. Germline V gene sequence: CDR1 SGHDN, CDR2 FVKESK. The CDR3 DNA reads as TGTGCCAGCAGCCAAAAGAACAGGGAATATACTGAAGCTTTCTTT. This encodes CASSQKNREYTEAFF.

The chain employs TRBV5-1 and TRBJ2-2, with unresolved D. There are 14 residues in the CDR3. Per germline, CDR1 SGHRS and CDR2 YFSETQ. Trimming took 1 base from V and 3 from J, leaving 7 bases between them. Here the CDR3 reads CASSLFSDTGELFF. The CDR3, as DNA: TGCGCCAGCAGCTTGTTCTCAGACACCGGGGAGCTGTTTTTT.

The chain combines TRBV2 with TRBJ2-5, with D unresolved. This CDR3 is built from 12 residues. Trimming left V 4 bases short and J 5 bases short, with 8 bases between. Looked up from germline, CDR1 is SNHLY and CDR2 is FYNNEI. The CDR3 loop is CASSVDAETQYF. The CDR3 coding sequence is TGTGCCAGCAGTGTGGATGCGGAGACCCAGTACTTC.

This clonotype appeared a few times. The J gene is TRBJ1-2, the V gene TRBV28; no firm D call. This CDR3 region has 15 residues. Trimming shortened V by 4 bases and J by 4 bases, and 16 bases separated the two germline ends. CDR1 and CDR2 from the germline V gene are MDHEN and SYDVKM. CDR3 region: CASSSRSGLGYGYTF. The CDR3 DNA reads TGTGCCAGCAGTTCCAGAAGCGGGTTAGGCTATGGCTACACCTTC.

This clonotype has only a few counts. The chain joins TRBV7-2 to TRBJ1-1; 11 bases line up with TRBD1. After removal of 5 bases from V and 6 bases from J, the junction contained 5 bases not matched to a gene. Germline CDR1 reads SGHTA; CDR2 reads FQGNSA. The CDR3 consists of 14 residues. In nucleotides, the CDR3 is TGTGCCAGCAGCCCGGACAGGGGGCGGTCTGAAGCTTTCTTT. Its translation: CASSPDRGRSEAFF.

J is TRBJ2-6 and V is TRBV15; the D is unclear. The CDR3 contains 16 residues. V gave up 0 bases and J gave up 2 bases, with 8 bases separating them. From germline, CDR1 is LNHNV and CDR2 YYDKDF (reference sequence). The CDR3 sequence: CATSRDPLAGANVLTF. CDR3 bases: TGTGCCACCAGCAGAGATCCCTTGGCTGGGGCCAACGTCCTGACTTTC.

This clonotype was seen many times. The chain links TRBV20-1 to TRBJ2-7; possibly TRBD2 for D (6 bases). The V gene lost 6 bases and the J gene lost 0 bases, with 18 bases spanning the gap. Germline CDR1 reads DFQATT; CDR2 reads SNEGSKA (reference sequence). The CDR3 runs 15 residues. The CDR3 reads CSATGSGSFSYEQYF. For the CDR3, the DNA is TGCAGTGCCACCGGAAGCGGGTCCTTCTCCTACGAGCAGTACTTC.

The CDR3, as DNA: TGCGCCAGCAGCCCGACGGGGCTGCATAATGAAAAACTGTTTTTT. Its protein product is CASSPTGLHNEKLFF. The chain joins TRBV5-1 to TRBJ1-4; a weak D match, TRBD1 (5 bases). The CDR3 is 15 residues long. V lost 4 bases, J lost 4 bases, and 14 bases lay in between. Germline CDR1 reads SGHRS; CDR2 reads YFSETQ.